This TCR beta chain was recovered during a study of OX40 agonist ivuxolimab in advanced cancers. Trimming pared 6 bases from V and 4 bases from J, leaving 18 bases between. The CDR3 extends over 15 amino acids. The germline gives CDR1 MNHNY, CDR2 SVGAGI (reference sequence). TCRdb keeps only in-frame clones here, not all; method: immunoSEQ multiplex PCR. The repertoire holds about 35,000 clones, with over 60% as singletons. This TCR was sampled from an adult with an advanced solid tumor such as melanoma, head and neck, liver or kidney cancer. This chain joins TRBV6-6 and TRBJ1-1, with D possibly TRBD1 on 5 matching bases. Sequenced here: CD4+ or CD8+ T cells sorted from blood, sampled in a trial of the OX40 agonist ivuxolimab. The CDR3 reads CASRSGLRLGTEAFF. CDR3 coding DNA: TGTGCCAGCAGATCGGGACTCAGATTGGGCACTGAAGCTTTCTTT.